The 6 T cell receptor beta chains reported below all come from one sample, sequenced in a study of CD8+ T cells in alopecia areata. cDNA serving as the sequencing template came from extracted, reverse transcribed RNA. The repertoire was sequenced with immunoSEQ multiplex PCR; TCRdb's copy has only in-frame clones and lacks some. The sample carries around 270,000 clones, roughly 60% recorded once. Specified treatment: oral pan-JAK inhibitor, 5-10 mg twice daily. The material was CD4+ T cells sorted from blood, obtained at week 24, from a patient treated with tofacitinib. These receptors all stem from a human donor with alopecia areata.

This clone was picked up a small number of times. Written as DNA, the CDR3 is TGTGCCTGGACCGGGACAGCAAATTCACCCCTCCACTTT. This codes for CAWTGTANSPLHF. This chain links TRBV30 with TRBJ1-6; TRBD1 matches at 7 bases. The V gene end was trimmed by 4 bases and the J gene end by 7 bases; junction bases not matched to a gene: 4. This CDR3 comprises 13 residues. CDR1 and CDR2 from the germline V gene are GTSNPN and SVGIG (reference sequence).

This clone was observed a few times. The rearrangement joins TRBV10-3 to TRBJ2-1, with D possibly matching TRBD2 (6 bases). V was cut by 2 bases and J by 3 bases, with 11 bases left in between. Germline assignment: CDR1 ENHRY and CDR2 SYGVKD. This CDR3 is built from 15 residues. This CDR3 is CAISEGRGDYNEQFF. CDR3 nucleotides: TGTGCCATCAGTGAGGGCCGCGGGGACTACAATGAGCAGTTCTTC.

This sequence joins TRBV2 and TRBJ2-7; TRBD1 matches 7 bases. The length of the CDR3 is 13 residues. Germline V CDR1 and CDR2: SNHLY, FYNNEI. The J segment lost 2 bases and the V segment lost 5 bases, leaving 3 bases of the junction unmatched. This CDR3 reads CASSRDRAYEQYF. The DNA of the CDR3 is TGTGCCAGCAGTAGGGACAGAGCCTACGAGCAGTACTTC.

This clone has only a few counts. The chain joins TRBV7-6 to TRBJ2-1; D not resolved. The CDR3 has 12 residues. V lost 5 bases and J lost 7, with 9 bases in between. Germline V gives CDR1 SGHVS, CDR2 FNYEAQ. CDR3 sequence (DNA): TGTGCCAGCAGCCTGGATGCGAATGAGCAGTTCTTC. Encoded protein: CASSLDANEQFF.

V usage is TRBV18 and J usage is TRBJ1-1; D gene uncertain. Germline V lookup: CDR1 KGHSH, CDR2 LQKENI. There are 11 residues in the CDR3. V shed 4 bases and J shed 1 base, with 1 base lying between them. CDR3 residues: CASSRNTEAFF. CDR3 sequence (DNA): TGTGCCAGCTCACGGAACACTGAAGCTTTCTTT.

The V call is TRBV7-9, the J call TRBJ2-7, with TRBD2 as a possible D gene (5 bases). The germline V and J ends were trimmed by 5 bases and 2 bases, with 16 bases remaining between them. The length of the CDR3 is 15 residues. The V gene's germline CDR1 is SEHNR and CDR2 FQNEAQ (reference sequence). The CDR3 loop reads CASSLSSGVTYEQYF. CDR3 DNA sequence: TGTGCCAGCAGCCTCTCGTCCGGGGTCACCTACGAGCAGTACTTC.